The 5 T cell receptor beta chains in this list originate from one sample, sequenced in a study of cytomegalovirus exposure and HLA in healthy donors. TCRdb's copy holds only in-frame clones and misses some; the assay was immunoSEQ multiplex PCR. This sample has about 200,000 clones, with more than 65% found just once. The source material was PBMCs. The receptors derive from a woman in her twenties or thirties in good health and CMV-seropositive.

The genes are TRBV6-5 and TRBJ2-7; D unresolved. The CDR3 is 14 residues long. Looked up from germline, CDR1 is MNHEY and CDR2 is SVGAGI. Trimming removed 0 bases at V and 5 bases at J, with 11 bases between. CDR3 loop: CASSYSRQSHEQYF. As DNA, the CDR3 is TGTGCCAGCAGTTACTCGAGGCAGAGTCACGAGCAGTACTTC.

The chain couples TRBV2 to TRBJ2-5; 12 positions agree with TRBD1. The germline gives CDR1 SNHLY, CDR2 FYNNEI. J was trimmed by 7 bases and V by 7 bases; bases with no gene match: 7. This CDR3 comprises 14 residues. In DNA, the CDR3 is TGTGCCAGCATCACGGGACAGGGGGCCTTGACCCAGTACTTC. Translation gives CASITGQGALTQYF.

The chain is built from TRBV27 and TRBJ1-2; D gene uncertain. The V gene lost 8 bases and the J gene lost 6 bases, with 16 bases spanning the gap. The germline gives CDR1 MNHEY, CDR2 SMNVEV (reference sequence). The CDR3 sequence is 13 residues long. The CDR3 loop is CASAHKAGNGYTF. DNA of the CDR3: TGTGCCAGCGCGCACAAGGCGGGGAATGGCTACACCTTC.

This chain's CDR3 is CASSWGLAGDEQFF. The CDR3 DNA follows: TGTGCCAGCAGCTGGGGACTAGCGGGAGATGAGCAGTTCTTC. This chain links TRBV5-4 with TRBJ2-1, with 14 positions matching TRBD2. With 3 bases clipped from V and 8 bases from J, the junction kept 1 base outside the gene matches. The CDR3 covers 14 residues. CDR1 and CDR2 (germline): SGHNT, YYREEE (reference sequence).

V and J are TRBV7-2 and TRBJ2-1; 8 bases are shared with TRBD1. Losses at the gene ends were 5 bases for V and 5 bases for J; bases not matched to a gene: 8. The CDR3 covers 15 residues. CDR1 and CDR2 (germline): SGHTA, FQGNSA. This chain's CDR3 is CASSPRTGYDNEQFF. In nucleotides, the CDR3 is TGTGCCAGCAGCCCGAGGACAGGGTACGACAATGAGCAGTTCTTC.